This T cell receptor (beta chain) was sequenced for a study of cytomegalovirus exposure and HLA in healthy donors. Overall study findings and caveats: Testing in vitro showed a few CMV-associated chains specific for CMV antigens.

Use of 60 Vbeta and 13 Jbeta primers characterized the PCR. Produced via immunoSEQ multiplex PCR; TCRdb's table is partial and in-frame only. This table holds some 95,000 clones, around 64% found once. CDR3 length: 14 residues. Germline CDR1 reads MDHEN; CDR2 reads SYDVKM. With 1 base clipped from V and 4 bases from J, the junction kept 3 bases outside the gene matches. This clone was recorded only once. Its antigen is not identified. The clonotype comes from a young man in good health and CMV-seronegative. This chain connects TRBV28 to TRBJ2-7; 8 bases agree with TRBD1. Sequencing used PBMCs. CDR3 DNA: TGTGCCAGCAGTTTATCGGGACAGGTGTACGAGCAGTACTTC. Its translation is CASSLSGQVYEQYF.